What follows are 24 T cell receptor beta chains derived from one specimen sequenced in a study of T cell repertoires in cytomegalovirus infection. TCRdb fed the reads into MiXCR, producing one record per CDR3 protein. The sample shows some 350,000 distinct CDR3 sequences, 25% to 35% of them seen only once. These receptors lack a known antigen. The material sequenced was cultured PBMCs, taken from culture after CMV antigen stimulation. These receptors were obtained from a human donor in good health (CMV status not recorded). Some clones in this sample may be carry-over from other donors' samples.

V is TRBV10-2 and J is TRBJ2-3, with 8 bases lining up with TRBD2. V lost 7 bases and J lost 3; bases outside the gene matches: 9. The germline V gene has CDR1 WSHSY and CDR2 SAAADI. The length of the CDR3 is 15 residues. In nucleotides, the CDR3 is TGCGCCAGCACTAATGGCGGGGGGCTGACAGATACGCAGTATTTT. This gives the protein CASTNGGGLTDTQYF.

The V call is TRBV9, the J call TRBJ2-5; D may be TRBD1 (5 bases). This CDR3 is built from 14 residues. Trimming shortened V by 7 bases and J by 0 bases, and 13 bases separated the two germline ends. Per the germline V gene, CDR1 is SGDLS and CDR2 is YYNGEE. CDR3 in amino acids: CASARGRNQETQYF. In DNA form, the CDR3 reads TGTGCCAGCGCAAGGGGCAGAAACCAAGAGACCCAGTACTTC.

This chain uses TRBV20-1 with TRBJ2-1, with 12 bases lining up with TRBD2. The CDR3 runs to 18 residues. V shed 0 bases, J shed 8 bases, and the junction held 14 bases outside the gene matches. Per germline, CDR1 DFQATT and CDR2 SNEGSKA (reference sequence). The CDR3 is CSARDVRPSGGAYDEQFF. CDR3 nucleotides: TGCAGTGCTAGAGATGTAAGGCCTAGCGGGGGGGCATATGATGAGCAGTTCTTC.

This chain links TRBV6-1 with TRBJ2-6; D is ambiguous. V dropped 1 base and J dropped 0 bases, with 16 bases sitting between them. The CDR3 is made up of 19 amino acids. Germline V gene data show CDR1 as MNHNS and CDR2 as SASEGT. The CDR3 sequence: CASSEGYAQATSGANVLTF. The CDR3 DNA is TGTGCCAGCAGTGAAGGGTACGCCCAGGCCACCTCTGGGGCCAACGTCCTGACTTTC.

The chain links TRBV7-9 to TRBJ2-5, with D perhaps being TRBD1 or TRBD2 (5 bases each). V lost 5 bases to trimming and J lost 7 bases, with 23 bases between them. Germline loops: CDR1 SEHNR, CDR2 FQNEAQ (reference sequence). The CDR3 has 16 amino acids. DNA of the CDR3: TGTGCCAGCAGCCCCTCGGGGACGAGGGCAGGTGGGACCCAGTACTTC. Translation gives CASSPSGTRAGGTQYF.

The rearrangement links TRBV27 to TRBJ1-6, with 9 bases identical to TRBD1. J gave up 9 bases and V 6 bases, and 9 bases lay outside the gene matches. The V gene's germline CDR1 is MNHEY and CDR2 SMNVEV (reference sequence). The CDR3 consists of 15 residues. The CDR3 sequence: CASSSEGQGFSPLHF. In nucleotides, the CDR3 is TGTGCCAGCAGCAGCGAGGGACAGGGTTTTTCACCCCTCCACTTT.

This chain links TRBV20-1 with TRBJ2-3; 10 positions match TRBD2. This CDR3 spans 16 amino acids. J was trimmed by 3 bases and V by 5 bases; bases with no gene match: 11. CDR1 and CDR2 (germline): DFQATT, SNEGSKA (reference sequence). As DNA, the CDR3 is TGCAGTGCTGGCCCTAGCGGGAGCGAAGAAACAGATACGCAGTATTTT. It codes for CSAGPSGSEETDTQYF.

There are a few counts of this clonotype. The rearrangement links TRBV7-2 to TRBJ1-1, with D maybe TRBD1 (5 bases). Germline CDR1 and CDR2: SGHTA and FQGNSA. V was shortened by 7 bases and J by 3 bases, with 21 bases between the two germline ends. The CDR3 runs to 16 residues. CDR3 loop: CASIPAQGLYDTEAFF. CDR3 nucleotide sequence: TGTGCCAGCATCCCCGCTCAGGGTTTGTATGACACTGAAGCTTTCTTT.

This chain joins TRBV19 and TRBJ2-1; D is unclear. CDR3 length equals 15 residues. Germline lookup yields CDR1 LNHDA and CDR2 SQIVND (reference sequence). V lost 5 bases to trimming and J lost 8 bases, with 19 bases between them. CDR3 protein: CASSPAPRSGDEQFF. The DNA for the CDR3 is TGTGCCAGTAGTCCCGCGCCCCGCTCCGGAGATGAGCAGTTCTTC.

There are a few counts of this clonotype. The gene calls are TRBV20-1 and TRBJ1-6; the D gene is possibly TRBD1 (6 bases). This CDR3 spans 14 amino acids. Per the germline V gene, CDR1 is DFQATT and CDR2 is SNEGSKA (reference sequence). V was shortened by 2 bases and J by 7 bases, with 12 bases between the two germline ends. The CDR3 DNA reads as TGCAGTGCTAGAAGGGGGGCGGGGAATTCACCCCTCCACTTT. Protein product: CSARRGAGNSPLHF.

The rearrangement uses TRBV5-1 and TRBJ1-6, with no clear D. The CDR3 has 13 amino acids. V was shortened by 4 bases and J by 9 bases, with 11 bases between the two germline ends. Germline V gene lookup returns CDR1 SGHRS and CDR2 YFSETQ. CDR3 region: CASSVGPSSPLHF. The CDR3 region has the DNA TGCGCCAGCAGCGTGGGCCCTAGTTCACCCCTCCACTTT.

This clonotype was observed at least ten times. This chain links TRBV10-3 with TRBJ1-2, with 10 bases aligning to TRBD1. V shed 0 bases, J shed 4 bases, and the junction held 8 bases outside the gene matches. The CDR3 consists of 17 residues. CDR1 ENHRY and CDR2 SYGVKD come from the germline V gene. CDR3 amino acids: CAISESMDRGVVYGYTF. CDR3 in DNA: TGTGCCATCAGTGAGTCGATGGACAGGGGGGTAGTCTATGGCTACACCTTC.

CDR3 DNA sequence: TGTGCCAGCAGTTTCCAAGCGGGGACCGGAGATACGCAGTATTTT. Its translation is CASSFQAGTGDTQYF. The genes are TRBV12-3 or TRBV12-4 and TRBJ2-3, with TRBD2 identical over 7 bases. After removal of 3 bases from V and 5 bases from J, the junction contained 8 bases not matched to a gene. This CDR3 comprises 15 residues.

The chain is built from TRBV14 and TRBJ2-7, with TRBD2 identical over 7 bases. The CDR3 consists of 14 residues. The germline CDR1 and CDR2 sequences are SGHDN and FVKESK. Germline trimming cut 5 bases from V and 3 bases from J; bases unmatched to any gene: 7. The CDR3 spells CASSVRGRVYEQYF. CDR3 nucleotide sequence: TGTGCCAGCAGCGTCCGGGGGAGGGTCTACGAGCAGTACTTC.

This clonotype has a handful of counts. The rearrangement joins TRBV7-9 to TRBJ2-2, with 9 bases fitting TRBD1. J gave up 12 bases and V 6 bases, and 8 bases lay outside the gene matches. Germline lookup yields CDR1 SEHNR and CDR2 FQNEAQ (reference sequence). CDR3 length equals 13 residues. CDR3 amino acids: CASRGDRAFQLFF. The CDR3 region has the DNA TGTGCCAGCAGGGGGGACAGGGCTTTTCAGCTGTTTTTT.

This rearrangement joins TRBV6-1 to TRBJ1-5; possibly TRBD1 for D (6 bases). From germline, CDR1 is MNHNS and CDR2 SASEGT. The CDR3 runs to 15 residues. V was pared by 5 bases and J by 5 bases, with 16 bases between. CDR3 nucleotide sequence: TGTGCCAGCAGTTCCGGAGGGGGGATGGATCAGCCCCAGCATTTT. This encodes CASSSGGGMDQPQHF.

V is TRBV7-3 and J is TRBJ1-2; the match to TRBD1 covers 11 bases. The CDR3 consists of 14 residues. In germline, CDR1 is SGHTA, CDR2 FQGTGA. The CDR3 sequence is CAELGDRGSYGYTF. The DNA for the CDR3 is TGTGCGGAACTTGGGGACAGGGGGTCGTATGGCTACACCTTC.

The CDR3 sequence: CASSPPGQNTEAFF. In DNA form, the CDR3 reads TGTGCCAGCAGCCCCCCTGGACAGAACACTGAAGCTTTCTTT. The V call is TRBV28, the J call TRBJ1-1; the D gene is possibly TRBD1 (5 bases). The CDR3 totals 14 residues. V was trimmed by 6 bases and J by 1 base, leaving 12 bases between them. Germline assignment: CDR1 MDHEN and CDR2 SYDVKM.

This clonotype was counted between two and nine times. V gene TRBV2 combines with J gene TRBJ1-1; 8 nucleotides line up with TRBD1. V lost 8 bases and J lost 4; bases outside the gene matches: 6. The V gene's germline CDR1 is SNHLY and CDR2 FYNNEI. This CDR3 has 13 amino acids. The CDR3 region is CASGQGEGTEAFF. For the CDR3, the DNA is TGTGCCAGCGGACAGGGAGAGGGCACTGAAGCTTTCTTT. Full variable domain (rest looked up from reference TRBV2 and TRBJ1-1): EPEVTQTPSHQVTQMGQEVILRCVPISNHLYFYWYRQILGQKVEFLVSFYNNEISEKSEIFDDQFSVERPDGSNFTLKIRSTKLEDSAMYFCASGQGEGTEAFFGQGTRLTVV.

This clonotype was counted at least ten times. The V and J genes are TRBV27 and TRBJ2-1, with 10 nucleotides matching TRBD2. J was trimmed by 4 bases and V by 6 bases; bases with no gene match: 6. Germline V gene data show CDR1 as MNHEY and CDR2 as SMNVEV (reference sequence). The CDR3 is 15 residues long. The CDR3 coding sequence is TGTGCCAGCAGCTTAAGGACTAGCGGTTACAATGAGCAGTTCTTC. This translates into CASSLRTSGYNEQFF.

This clonotype was seen at least ten times. The J gene is TRBJ2-7, the V gene TRBV6-6, with 7 nucleotides matching TRBD1. Germline values: CDR1 MNHNY, CDR2 SVGAGI (reference sequence). The CDR3 covers 16 residues. With V trimmed by 5 bases and J by 6 bases, 16 bases remained unmatched. Written as DNA, the CDR3 is TGTGCCAGCAGTCCCCGACAGGGCCAAGACCTACTCGAGCAGTACTTC. This codes for CASSPRQGQDLLEQYF.

This clonotype was counted many times. J is TRBJ1-3 and V is TRBV7-2, with no clear D. From germline, CDR1 is SGHTA and CDR2 FQGNSA. V was trimmed by 5 bases and J by 1 base, leaving 9 bases between them. This CDR3 region has 14 residues. As DNA, the CDR3 is TGTGCCAGCAGCCCCGGAGGTTCTGGAAACACCATATATTTT. This translates into CASSPGGSGNTIYF.

This clonotype came up a few times. The rearrangement uses TRBV4-1 and TRBJ1-4; TRBD1 is a possible D gene (5 bases). The V gene lost 1 base and the J gene lost 6 bases, with 9 bases spanning the gap. The length of the CDR3 is 14 residues. CDR1 is MGHRA and CDR2 is YSYEKL in the germline V gene. The chain's CDR3 is CASSQGGIDEKLFF. In nucleotides, the CDR3 is TGCGCCAGCAGCCAAGGGGGCATTGATGAAAAACTGTTTTTT.

The chain combines TRBV6-6 with TRBJ2-2; 7 bases fit TRBD2. This CDR3 has 15 amino acids. Germline CDR1 reads MNHNY; CDR2 reads SVGAGI (reference sequence). The trim removed 7 bases at V and 0 bases at J, leaving 5 bases unmatched. Here the CDR3 DNA reads TGTGCCAGCACCGGGGGGAGATCGAACACCGGGGAGCTGTTTTTT. The encoded protein is CASTGGRSNTGELFF.